The 21 T cell receptor beta chains below all came from one sample that was sequenced in a study of cytomegalovirus exposure and HLA in healthy donors. Primers: 60 Vbeta forward and 13 Jbeta reverse. TCRdb keeps only in-frame clones here, not all; method: immunoSEQ multiplex PCR. The repertoire consists of roughly 130,000 clones, with over 70% occurring once and the leading ten covering less than 2.5%. The sequencing sample was made of PBMCs. All receptors come from a woman in her 40s in good health and CMV-seropositive.

The chain joins TRBV7-9 to TRBJ1-1; unclear D gene. This CDR3 region has 12 residues. Trimming left V 2 bases short and J 6 bases short, with 7 bases between. Germline lookup yields CDR1 SEHNR and CDR2 FQNEAQ (reference sequence). The CDR3 DNA sequence: TGTGCCAGCAGCTTACTCCTTCCTGAAGCTTTCTTT. Amino acid sequence: CASSLLLPEAFF.

The V call is TRBV7-9, the J call TRBJ2-5, with unresolved D. V was clipped by 2 bases and J by 2 bases, with 6 bases between them. CDR3 length: 13 residues. Germline lookup yields CDR1 SEHNR and CDR2 FQNEAQ (reference sequence). CDR3 coding DNA: TGTGCCAGCAGCTTAAACTTGCAAGAGACCCAGTACTTC. Amino acid sequence: CASSLNLQETQYF.

This clone was recorded only once. This chain uses TRBV11-2 with TRBJ1-2; D remains unclear. The CDR3 runs to 12 residues. Germline CDR1 reads SGHAT; CDR2 reads FQNNGV. The ends were cut back, 1 base at V and 8 bases at J, with 8 bases in the middle. CDR3 in DNA: TGTGCCAGCAGCTTAGCCCCCGGGGGCTACACCTTC. Its protein product is CASSLAPGGYTF.

The chain combines TRBV5-5 with TRBJ1-5, with 8 bases lining up with TRBD1. The CDR3 consists of 15 residues. V lost 3 bases and J lost 7; bases outside the gene matches: 9. Looked up from germline, CDR1 is SGHKS and CDR2 is YYEKEE (reference sequence). The CDR3 DNA is TGTGCCAGCAGCTCAACAACAGGGGGGGGACAGCCCCAGCATTTT. Translating it yields CASSSTTGGGQPQHF.

This chain joins TRBV7-9 and TRBJ2-1, with 7 bases lining up with TRBD2. The V segment lost 1 base and the J segment 10 bases; nucleotides outside the gene matches: 10. The CDR3 covers 15 residues. The germline CDR1 and CDR2 sequences are SEHNR and FQNEAQ (reference sequence). CDR3 sequence: CASSLVGRESAEQFF. The CDR3 DNA follows: TGTGCCAGCAGCTTAGTCGGGCGGGAGTCGGCCGAGCAGTTCTTC. Drawing the rest from reference TRBV7-9 and TRBJ2-1, the complete variable domain is DTGVSQNPRHKITKRGQNVTFRCDPISEHNRLYWYRQTLGQGPEFLTYFQNEAQLEKSRLLSDRFSAERPKGSFSTLEIQRTEQGDSAMYLCASSLVGRESAEQFFGPGTRLTVL.

The chain is built from TRBV11-1 and TRBJ2-7, with 13 bases identical to TRBD2. The CDR3 consists of 15 residues. Germline-derived CDR1 and CDR2 are SGHAT and FQDESV (reference sequence). With 4 bases clipped from V and 6 bases from J, the junction kept 6 bases outside the gene matches. The CDR3 spells CASSSGTSGATEQYF. CDR3 sequence (DNA): TGTGCCAGCAGCTCCGGGACTAGCGGGGCGACCGAGCAGTACTTC. Full variable domain (missing parts from reference TRBV11-1 and TRBJ2-7): EAEVAQSPRYKITEKSQAVAFWCDPISGHATLYWYRQILGQGPELLVQFQDESVVDDSQLPKDRFSAERLKGVDSTLKIQPAELGDSAMYLCASSSGTSGATEQYFGPGTRLTVT.

The chain carries TRBV28 and TRBJ2-7, with 9 bases identical to TRBD2. Germline V lookup: CDR1 MDHEN, CDR2 SYDVKM. The V and J ends lost 2 bases and 2 bases, in that order; junction bases with no gene match: 7. This CDR3 contains 16 residues. CDR3: CASSLPERGVAYEQYF. The CDR3 bases are TGTGCCAGCAGTTTACCCGAGCGGGGGGTCGCCTACGAGCAGTACTTC.

The chain employs TRBV19 and TRBJ1-5; perhaps TRBD1 as D (5 bases). The CDR3 extends over 14 amino acids. The germline gives CDR1 LNHDA, CDR2 SQIVND (reference sequence). Between the trimmed V and J ends, which lost 2 bases and 6 bases, there was a span of 11 bases. The CDR3 here is CASSIWGDGQPQHF. The CDR3 nucleotides read TGTGCCAGTAGTATATGGGGGGACGGTCAGCCCCAGCATTTT.

The J gene is TRBJ2-4, the V gene TRBV7-9, with 12 positions matching TRBD1. Losses at the gene ends were 6 bases for V and 5 bases for J; bases not matched to a gene: 5. This CDR3 comprises 15 residues. CDR1 is SEHNR and CDR2 is FQNEAQ in the germline V gene (reference sequence). DNA for the CDR3: TGTGCCAGCAGGTGGGGGACAGGGGGCGAAAACATTCAGTACTTC. It specifies CASRWGTGGENIQYF.

This clone was recorded only once. The DNA for the CDR3 is TGTGCCAGCAGCCAAGTCTCGCTAAGCACAGATACGCAGTATTTT. It translates to CASSQVSLSTDTQYF. The chain uses TRBV4-2 and TRBJ2-3, with D unresolved. This CDR3 region has 15 residues. Trimming took 1 base from V and 0 from J, leaving 8 bases between them. CDR1 and CDR2 (germline): LGHNA, YNFKEQ.

V usage is TRBV28 and J usage is TRBJ1-1; 7 bases align to TRBD1. Germline CDR1 is MDHEN and CDR2 is SYDVKM. Losses at the gene ends were 6 bases for V and 6 bases for J; bases not matched to a gene: 10. The CDR3 spans 14 residues. In DNA form, the CDR3 reads TGTGCCAGCAGCTACAGGGGTGAACGGTCTGAAGCTTTCTTT. Its protein product is CASSYRGERSEAFF.

The chain joins TRBV28 to TRBJ1-5; a weak D match, TRBD1 (5 bases). V dropped 6 bases and J dropped 3 bases, with 15 bases sitting between them. The CDR3 is made up of 15 amino acids. Looked up from germline, CDR1 is MDHEN and CDR2 is SYDVKM. The CDR3 sequence: CASSAGGTLNQPQHF. The DNA for the CDR3 is TGTGCCAGCAGCGCGGGGGGAACACTCAATCAGCCCCAGCATTTT.

The chain couples TRBV7-9 to TRBJ2-3; TRBD1 matches 7 bases. The CDR3 loop spans 15 amino acids. The V segment lost 4 bases and the J segment 4 bases; nucleotides outside the gene matches: 8. Germline V gene data show CDR1 as SEHNR and CDR2 as FQNEAQ (reference sequence). The CDR3 DNA reads TGTGCCAGCAGCTCGGGGACAGTTCATTCAGATACGCAGTATTTT. Translation gives CASSSGTVHSDTQYF. The variable domain in full, completed from reference TRBV7-9 and TRBJ2-3, reads DTGVSQNPRHKITKRGQNVTFRCDPISEHNRLYWYRQTLGQGPEFLTYFQNEAQLEKSRLLSDRFSAERPKGSFSTLEIQRTEQGDSAMYLCASSSGTVHSDTQYFGPGTRLTVL.

As concerns this clone: The identical CDR3 is also encoded by other nucleotide sequences in the sample. CDR3 in amino acids: CASSPGLAGGSDTQYF. Here the CDR3 DNA reads TGTGCCAGCAGCCCCGGACTAGCGGGAGGCTCAGATACGCAGTATTTT. The chain uses TRBV7-2 and TRBJ2-3; 14 bases align to TRBD2. This CDR3 contains 16 residues. Unmatched junction bases numbered 5, after V lost 5 bases and J lost 4 bases. CDR1 and CDR2 (germline): SGHTA, FQGNSA. The complete variable domain, with remaining parts taken from reference TRBV7-2 and TRBJ2-3, reads GAGVSQSPSNKVTEKGKDVELRCDPISGHTALYWYRQSLGQGLEFLIYFQGNSAPDKSGLPSDRFSAERTGGSVSTLTIQRTQQEDSAVYLCASSPGLAGGSDTQYFGPGTRLTVL.

This rearrangement joins TRBV7-9 to TRBJ2-5, with a weak D call TRBD2 (5 bases). Germline CDR1 is SEHNR and CDR2 is FQNEAQ (reference sequence). V was clipped by 1 base and J by 2 bases, with 14 bases between them. The CDR3 sequence is 16 residues long. In nucleotides, the CDR3 is TGTGCCAGCAGCTTAGGAGGGCAGCCCTTACAAGAGACCCAGTACTTC. This encodes CASSLGGQPLQETQYF.

The chain carries TRBV6-1 and TRBJ1-5; D unresolved. Germline CDR1 and CDR2: MNHNS and SASEGT. Deletions cut 6 bases from V and 2 bases from J, with 14 bases between. CDR3 length equals 15 residues. Here the CDR3 DNA reads TGTGCCAGCAGAAGTTTAGCGGGTGGCAATCAGCCCCAGCATTTT. This sequence encodes CASRSLAGGNQPQHF.

J is TRBJ2-2 and V is TRBV4-1; possible D gene TRBD1, 6 bases. Trimming pared 0 bases from V and 3 bases from J, leaving 14 bases between. Germline V lookup: CDR1 MGHRA, CDR2 YSYEKL. The CDR3 spans 17 residues. The CDR3 coding sequence is TGCGCCAGCAGCCAAGATCTACAGGGCTGGTACACCGGGGAGCTGTTTTTT. Amino acid sequence: CASSQDLQGWYTGELFF.

Written as DNA, the CDR3 is TGTGCCAGCAGCTTAGCGCTGGGCAGTTGGGAAGGGGCTGGCTACACCTTC. It translates to CASSLALGSWEGAGYTF. V usage is TRBV7-2 and J usage is TRBJ1-2; TRBD1 might be the D (5 bases). V lost 0 bases, J lost 7 bases, and 21 bases lay in between. CDR3 length: 17 amino acids. CDR1 is SGHTA, CDR2 FQGNSA, per germline.

V gene TRBV7-2 combines with J gene TRBJ1-2; no definite D call. This CDR3 is built from 14 residues. V lost 5 bases to trimming and J lost 4 bases, with 14 bases between them. Germline V CDR1 and CDR2: SGHTA, FQGNSA. In DNA form, the CDR3 reads TGTGCCAGCAGCCCAGATGCGGGGATCTATGGCTACACCTTC. It specifies CASSPDAGIYGYTF.

This chain links TRBV29-1 with TRBJ2-7; 8 bases are a match to TRBD1. V trimming: 2 bases; J trimming: 7 bases; junction bases outside the gene matches: 4. Germline CDR1 is SQVTM and CDR2 is ANQGSEA. The CDR3 contains 12 residues. The chain's CDR3 is CSVESGTGEQYF. CDR3 in DNA: TGCAGCGTTGAATCAGGGACAGGAGAGCAGTACTTC.

The chain carries TRBV5-4 and TRBJ2-7, with 7 bases matching TRBD1. Trimming removed 0 bases from V and 7 bases from J; junction bases left unmatched: 7. Germline V lookup: CDR1 SGHNT, CDR2 YYREEE (reference sequence). This CDR3 is 14 amino acids long. The DNA for the CDR3 is TGTGCCAGCAGCTTGGCCGGGACAGAGATGGAGCAGTACTTC. Amino acid sequence: CASSLAGTEMEQYF.